Included here is one T cell receptor (beta chain) sequence, with context. Per the study methods: For nucleated cells, counts were estimated from reference gene primer amplification. The table came from immunoSEQ multiplex PCR; TCRdb's copy has only in-frame clones and leaves some out. The V and J calls and clone size were taken over from that table, and D and trimming were inferred from the DNA. The repertoire consists of roughly 60,000 clones, with 84% occurring once and the leading ten covering approximately 16%. Patients of the Seattle cohort, enrolled during active infection, were followed longitudinally. The data were taken from a study of blood T cell repertoires in COVID-19. About the research overall: COVID-19 samples from acute and convalescent phases originated in the United States, Italy and Spain.

The length of the CDR3 is 14 residues. V lost 8 bases to trimming and J lost 6 bases; unmatched junction nucleotides: 9. Germline loops: CDR1 SNHLY, CDR2 FYNNEI. The chain recombines TRBV2 with TRBJ1-4; TRBD1 matches at 7 bases. Input material: peripheral blood. This receptor was taken from a man aged 55 to 70 with COVID-19, enrolled during active disease. In DNA, the CDR3 is TGTGCCAGCGGACCGGGACAGCCTTATGAAAAACTGTTTTTT. This gives the protein CASGPGQPYEKLFF.